Below, 26 T cell receptor beta chains from the same sample are listed, as sequenced in a study of shared clonotypes between healthy human individuals. Terminally differentiated effector memory CD45RA+ cells were excluded from the naive CD8 cells, which were CD45RO-negative and positively selected for CCR7. Generated by immunoSEQ multiplex PCR, the TCRdb table keeps only in-frame clones and is missing some. The sample includes more than 550,000 clones, about 91% of them seen just once. The sequencing sample was made of naive CD8+ T cells sorted from blood. All receptors derive from a young man in good health.

J is TRBJ1-2 and V is TRBV9, with 8 bases identical to TRBD1. Trimming removed 5 bases from V and 0 bases from J; junction bases left unmatched: 6. CDR1 is SGDLS and CDR2 is YYNGEE in the germline V gene. The CDR3 totals 15 residues. Here the CDR3 reads CASRSGGYTNYGYTF. In nucleotides, the CDR3 is TGTGCCAGCAGATCAGGGGGCTACACTAACTATGGCTACACCTTC. The whole variable domain, remainder taken from reference TRBV9 and TRBJ1-2, is DSGVTQTPKHLITATGQRVTLRCSPRSGDLSVYWYQQSLDQGLQFLIQYYNGEERAKGNILERFSAQQFPDLHSELNLSSLELGDSALYFCASRSGGYTNYGYTFGSGTRLTVV.

The chain couples TRBV7-9 to TRBJ2-7; TRBD2 matches 8 bases. There are 14 residues in the CDR3. Trimming cost V 3 bases and J 4 bases; bases outside gene matches: 5. Germline V CDR1 and CDR2: SEHNR, FQNEAQ (reference sequence). CDR3 nucleotide sequence: TGTGCCAGCAGCTTGGGACTAGTAACGTACGAGCAGTACTTC. Protein product: CASSLGLVTYEQYF.

This chain connects TRBV7-9 to TRBJ2-7; weak D call: TRBD1 (6 bases). Trimming took off 5 bases at V and 5 bases at J, with 13 bases between the two ends. The CDR3 is 13 amino acids. The germline V gene encodes CDR1 SEHNR and CDR2 FQNEAQ (reference sequence). CDR3 nucleotide sequence: TGTGCCAGCAGCCCCCAACAGGGCCACGAGCAGTACTTC. It translates to CASSPQQGHEQYF.

The rearrangement joins TRBV7-9 to TRBJ2-7, with 7 bases aligning to TRBD2. Germline V CDR1 and CDR2: SEHNR, FQNEAQ (reference sequence). J gave up 2 bases and V 8 bases, and 3 bases lay outside the gene matches. CDR3 length equals 12 residues. This CDR3 is CASARETYEQYF. The CDR3 DNA follows: TGTGCCAGCGCGCGGGAGACCTACGAGCAGTACTTC.

Remarks on this clone: The same CDR3 can be traced to other DNA sequences in this sample. The rearrangement joins TRBV27 to TRBJ2-7; 9 bases fit TRBD2. CDR1 is MNHEY, CDR2 SMNVEV, per germline (reference sequence). J gave up 3 bases and V 3 bases, and 3 bases lay outside the gene matches. CDR3 length: 14 residues. The CDR3 reads CASSLGLAVYEQYF. The DNA for the CDR3 is TGTGCCAGCAGTTTGGGACTAGCTGTCTACGAGCAGTACTTC.

The rearrangement uses TRBV19 and TRBJ2-7; D is undetermined. Germline CDR1 and CDR2: LNHDA and SQIVND (reference sequence). This CDR3 has 17 residues. Trimming cost V 6 bases and J 2 bases, with 23 bases left between them. In DNA, the CDR3 is TGTGCCAGTAGACCCTCGCCTGACACGGCCGCTACCTACGAGCAGTACTTC. Its translation is CASRPSPDTAATYEQYF.

This chain uses TRBV7-9 with TRBJ1-5; 9 bases map to TRBD1. The J segment lost 7 bases and the V segment lost 4 bases, leaving 11 bases of the junction unmatched. The germline V gene has CDR1 SEHNR and CDR2 FQNEAQ (reference sequence). This CDR3 is 16 amino acids long. The CDR3: CASSSTGTGLGQPQHF. CDR3 DNA sequence: TGTGCCAGCAGCTCCACCGGGACAGGGTTAGGGCAGCCCCAGCATTTT.

The chain combines TRBV4-1 with TRBJ2-3; D is uncertain. The CDR3 is 15 amino acids. CDR1 MGHRA and CDR2 YSYEKL come from the germline V gene. V lost 1 base and J 2 bases, leaving 10 bases between the germline ends. The CDR3 region is CASSQGEGFTDTQYF. CDR3 DNA sequence: TGCGCCAGCAGCCAAGGCGAAGGGTTCACAGATACGCAGTATTTT.

The chain carries TRBV7-3 and TRBJ2-1, with 10 bases lining up with TRBD2. V trimming: 2 bases; J trimming: 4 bases; junction bases outside the gene matches: 2. This CDR3 spans 15 amino acids. CDR1 is SGHTA, CDR2 FQGTGA, per germline. CDR3 in amino acids: CASSLLSGGYNEQFF. The CDR3 DNA follows: TGTGCCAGCAGCTTACTTAGCGGGGGGTACAATGAGCAGTTCTTC.

The rearrangement uses TRBV4-3 and TRBJ2-2, with a possible D match to TRBD2 (6 bases). V lost 0 bases to trimming and J lost 2 bases, with 10 bases between them. The CDR3 contains 16 residues. Germline CDR1 LGHNA, CDR2 YSLEER. CDR3 amino acids: CASSQDRGLNTGELFF. As DNA, the CDR3 is TGCGCCAGCAGCCAAGATCGGGGACTTAACACCGGGGAGCTGTTTTTT.

This chain links TRBV7-2 with TRBJ2-7; no firm D call. The length of the CDR3 is 11 residues. Trimming took off 3 bases at V and 4 bases at J, with 4 bases between the two ends. CDR1 SGHTA and CDR2 FQGNSA come from the germline V gene. The DNA for the CDR3 is TGTGCCAGCAGCTTTGCTTACGAGCAGTACTTC. The encoded protein is CASSFAYEQYF.

Here the CDR3 DNA reads TGTGCCAGCAGCGGAGACAGGGCGTACGCGGGAGGGAAGACAGATACGCAGTATTTT. Amino acid sequence: CASSGDRAYAGGKTDTQYF. The V and J genes are TRBV7-9 and TRBJ2-3, with 9 bases aligning to TRBD2. Germline V gene data show CDR1 as SEHNR and CDR2 as FQNEAQ (reference sequence). CDR3 length: 19 amino acids. V gave up 5 bases and J gave up 3 bases; unmatched junction bases: 18.

This chain joins TRBV29-1 and TRBJ2-7; D possibly corresponds to TRBD1 (5 bases). Trimming pared 5 bases from V and 1 base from J, leaving 15 bases between. The germline V gene encodes CDR1 SQVTM and CDR2 ANQGSEA. The CDR3 has 14 residues. The CDR3 is CSVFGFDSSYEQYF. The CDR3 DNA reads TGCAGCGTTTTTGGATTCGACAGTTCCTACGAGCAGTACTTC.

The rearrangement links TRBV30 to TRBJ1-1; D gene ambiguous. Trimming shortened V by 4 bases and J by 4 bases, and 13 bases separated the two germline ends. Germline lookup yields CDR1 GTSNPN and CDR2 SVGIG (reference sequence). The CDR3 is 13 amino acids. CDR3: CAWTRDEGTEAFF. The CDR3 DNA sequence: TGTGCCTGGACTCGGGATGAGGGCACTGAAGCTTTCTTT.

The chain combines TRBV4-1 with TRBJ1-1, with D perhaps TRBD1 (6 bases). CDR3 length: 16 residues. Germline values: CDR1 MGHRA, CDR2 YSYEKL. V lost 1 base and J lost 1, with 13 bases in between. The CDR3 coding sequence is TGCGCCAGCAGCCAAGTCCACGGGGGACAGAACACTGAAGCTTTCTTT. Translated: CASSQVHGGQNTEAFF.

In this sample, this clone turned up once. V and J are TRBV19 and TRBJ1-2; D not resolved. The CDR3 has 14 amino acids. Trimming cost V 5 bases and J 5 bases, with 15 bases left between them. Germline V gene data show CDR1 as LNHDA and CDR2 as SQIVND (reference sequence). The CDR3 bases are TGTGCCAGTAGTTTACTCGCCGTCCAATATGGCTACACCTTC. This codes for CASSLLAVQYGYTF.

The rearrangement joins TRBV11-2 to TRBJ2-1; possible D gene TRBD2, 5 bases. Germline V gene data show CDR1 as SGHAT and CDR2 as FQNNGV. The CDR3 sequence is 18 residues long. Trimming left V 1 base short and J 0 bases short, with 16 bases between. The CDR3 DNA reads as TGTGCCAGCAGCTTAGTCAATGAGGCGGGCCTCTCCTACAATGAGCAGTTCTTC. Residues: CASSLVNEAGLSYNEQFF. Filled out from reference TRBV11-2 and TRBJ2-1, the complete variable domain reads EAGVAQSPRYKIIEKRQSVAFWCNPISGHATLYWYQQILGQGPKLLIQFQNNGVVDDSQLPKDRFSAERLKGVDSTLKIQPAKLEDSAVYLCASSLVNEAGLSYNEQFFGPGTRLTVL.

There are a few counts of this clone. The rearrangement uses TRBV28 and TRBJ2-7; 13 bases are shared with TRBD2. Unmatched junction bases numbered 9, after V lost 8 bases and J lost 2 bases. The CDR3 contains 16 residues. Germline assignment: CDR1 MDHEN and CDR2 SYDVKM. The CDR3 reads CASCGTSGTEPYEQYF. The CDR3, as DNA: TGTGCCAGCTGCGGGACTAGCGGGACGGAACCCTACGAGCAGTACTTC.

The chain has TRBV29-1 and TRBJ2-5, with 9 bases aligning to TRBD2. CDR3 size: 16 residues. Germline V gene data show CDR1 as SQVTM and CDR2 as ANQGSEA. Trimming took 3 bases from V and 0 from J; bases not matched to a gene: 8. This CDR3 reads CSVDLAAGGYQETQYF. For the CDR3, the DNA is TGCAGCGTTGACCTTGCTGCGGGAGGGTACCAAGAGACCCAGTACTTC.

This clone has a single count. V is TRBV4-1 and J is TRBJ2-2; maybe TRBD2 (5 bases). The length of the CDR3 is 16 residues. Germline CDR1 is MGHRA and CDR2 is YSYEKL. Trimming removed 0 bases at V and 1 base at J, with 9 bases between. The CDR3 coding sequence is TGCGCCAGCAGCCAAGATCCGGGGTGGAACACCGGGGAGCTGTTTTTT. It is translated as CASSQDPGWNTGELFF.

The chain is built from TRBV11-2 and TRBJ2-1; D is uncertain. CDR3 size: 12 residues. V shed 0 bases and J shed 9 bases, with 6 bases lying between them. Germline CDR1 reads SGHAT; CDR2 reads FQNNGV. Here the CDR3 DNA reads TGTGCCAGCAGCTTAGAGCGGATTGAGCAGTTCTTC. It yields the protein CASSLERIEQFF.

The chain recombines TRBV28 with TRBJ2-3; 13 nucleotides agree with TRBD2. The V gene end was trimmed by 5 bases and the J gene end by 2 bases; junction bases not matched to a gene: 4. The CDR3 runs 16 residues. Germline V gene lookup returns CDR1 MDHEN and CDR2 SYDVKM. CDR3 amino acids: CASSPGLAGDTDTQYF. The DNA of the CDR3 is TGTGCCAGCAGTCCCGGACTAGCGGGAGACACAGATACGCAGTATTTT.

This clone was seen only once. Other DNA sequences in the sample encode the same CDR3. V and J are TRBV4-1 and TRBJ2-1, with D hard to call. CDR1 and CDR2 (germline): MGHRA, YSYEKL. The V end was cut by 0 bases, the J end by 10 bases, with 10 bases between. This CDR3 spans 13 amino acids. The CDR3 sequence is CASSQDPGTEQFF. DNA of the CDR3: TGCGCCAGCAGCCAAGATCCGGGTACGGAGCAGTTCTTC.

The chain recombines TRBV7-3 with TRBJ2-1, with 7 bases lining up with TRBD2. This CDR3 has 16 amino acids. The V gene's germline CDR1 is SGHTA and CDR2 FQGTGA. Trimming removed 3 bases from V and 0 bases from J; junction bases left unmatched: 5. The CDR3: CASSFLSGNSYNEQFF. DNA of the CDR3: TGTGCCAGCAGCTTTTTGAGCGGGAACTCCTACAATGAGCAGTTCTTC.

The V gene is TRBV15, the J gene TRBJ2-7, with D hard to call. Trimming removed 8 bases at V and 5 bases at J, with 22 bases between. The CDR3 has 15 amino acids. From germline, CDR1 is LNHNV and CDR2 YYDKDF (reference sequence). The CDR3 region is CATASPDSRRHEQYF. CDR3 coding DNA: TGTGCCACCGCAAGCCCAGATTCCCGACGCCACGAGCAGTACTTC.

CDR3 coding DNA: TGTGCCAGCAGTTGGGACAGGACCTACGAGCAGTACTTC. The encoded protein is CASSWDRTYEQYF. The chain is built from TRBV27 and TRBJ2-7; TRBD1 matches 8 bases. The ends lost 4 bases at V and 2 bases at J; junction bases unmatched: 1. Looked up from germline, CDR1 is MNHEY and CDR2 is SMNVEV (reference sequence). CDR3 length: 13 amino acids.